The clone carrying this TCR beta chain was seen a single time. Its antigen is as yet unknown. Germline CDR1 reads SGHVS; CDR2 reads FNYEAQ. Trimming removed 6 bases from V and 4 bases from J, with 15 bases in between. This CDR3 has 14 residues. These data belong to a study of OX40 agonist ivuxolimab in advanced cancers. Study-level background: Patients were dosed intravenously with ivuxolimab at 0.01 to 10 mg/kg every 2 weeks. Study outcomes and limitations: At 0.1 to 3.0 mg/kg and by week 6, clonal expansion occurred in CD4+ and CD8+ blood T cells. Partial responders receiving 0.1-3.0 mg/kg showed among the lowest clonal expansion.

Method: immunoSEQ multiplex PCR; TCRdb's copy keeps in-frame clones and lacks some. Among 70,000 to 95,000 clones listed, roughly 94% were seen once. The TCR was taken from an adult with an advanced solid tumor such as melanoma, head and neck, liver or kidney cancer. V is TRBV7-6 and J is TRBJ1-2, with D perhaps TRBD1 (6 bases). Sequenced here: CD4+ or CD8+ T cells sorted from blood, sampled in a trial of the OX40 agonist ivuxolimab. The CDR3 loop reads CASSPEWGLYGYTF. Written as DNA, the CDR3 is TGTGCCAGCAGTCCAGAGTGGGGGCTCTATGGCTACACCTTC.